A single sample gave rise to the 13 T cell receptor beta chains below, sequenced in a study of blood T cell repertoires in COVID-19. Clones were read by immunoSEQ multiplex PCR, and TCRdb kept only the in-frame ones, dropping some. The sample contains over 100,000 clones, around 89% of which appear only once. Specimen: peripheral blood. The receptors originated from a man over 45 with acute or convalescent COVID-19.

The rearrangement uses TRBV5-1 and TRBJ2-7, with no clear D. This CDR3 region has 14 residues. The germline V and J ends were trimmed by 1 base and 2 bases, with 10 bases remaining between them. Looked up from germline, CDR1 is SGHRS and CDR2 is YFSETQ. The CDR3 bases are TGCGCCAGCAGCTTGCCGAGTCCGACCTACGAGCAGTACTTC. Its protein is CASSLPSPTYEQYF.

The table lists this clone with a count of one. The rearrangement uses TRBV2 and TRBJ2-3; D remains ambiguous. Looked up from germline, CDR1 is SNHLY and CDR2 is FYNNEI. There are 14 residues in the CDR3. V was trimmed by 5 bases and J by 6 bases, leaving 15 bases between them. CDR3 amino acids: CASSYSGSADTQYF. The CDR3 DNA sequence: TGTGCCAGCAGTTACTCAGGATCAGCTGATACGCAGTATTTT.

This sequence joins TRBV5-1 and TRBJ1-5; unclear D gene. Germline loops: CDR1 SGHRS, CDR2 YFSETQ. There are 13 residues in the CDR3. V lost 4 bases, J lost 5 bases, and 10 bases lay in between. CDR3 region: CASSPDLDQPQHF. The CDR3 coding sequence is TGCGCCAGCAGCCCAGACTTAGATCAGCCCCAGCATTTT.

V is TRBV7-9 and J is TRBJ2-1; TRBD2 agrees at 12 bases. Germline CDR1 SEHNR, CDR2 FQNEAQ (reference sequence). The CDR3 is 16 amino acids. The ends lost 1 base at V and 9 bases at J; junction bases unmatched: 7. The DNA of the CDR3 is TGTGCCAGCAGCTTAGGTCTAGCGGGAGGGTGGAGTGAGCAGTTCTTC. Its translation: CASSLGLAGGWSEQFF.

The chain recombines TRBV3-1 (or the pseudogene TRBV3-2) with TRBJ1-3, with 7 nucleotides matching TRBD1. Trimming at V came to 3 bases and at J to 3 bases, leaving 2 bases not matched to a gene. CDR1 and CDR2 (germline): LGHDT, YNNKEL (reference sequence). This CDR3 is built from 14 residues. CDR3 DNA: TGTGCCAGCAGCCATCGGGACAGTGGAAACACCATATATTTT. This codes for CASSHRDSGNTIYF.

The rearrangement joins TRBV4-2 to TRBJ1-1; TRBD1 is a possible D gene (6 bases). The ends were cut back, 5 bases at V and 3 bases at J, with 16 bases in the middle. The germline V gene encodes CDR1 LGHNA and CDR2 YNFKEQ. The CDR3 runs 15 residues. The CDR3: CASSAYRVMYTEAFF. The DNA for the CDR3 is TGTGCCAGCAGCGCGTACAGGGTAATGTACACTGAAGCTTTCTTT.

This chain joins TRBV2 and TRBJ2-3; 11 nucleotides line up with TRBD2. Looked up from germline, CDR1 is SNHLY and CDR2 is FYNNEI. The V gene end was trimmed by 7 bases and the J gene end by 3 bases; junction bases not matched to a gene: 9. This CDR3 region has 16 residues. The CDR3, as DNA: TGTGCCAGCAAGATCAGCCCTAGCGGGAGGACAGATACGCAGTATTTT. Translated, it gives CASKISPSGRTDTQYF.

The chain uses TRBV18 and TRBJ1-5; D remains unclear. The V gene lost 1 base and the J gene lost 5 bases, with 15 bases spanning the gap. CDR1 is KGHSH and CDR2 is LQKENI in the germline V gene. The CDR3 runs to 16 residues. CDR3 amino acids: CASSPLSLGSDQPQHF. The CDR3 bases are TGTGCCAGCTCACCACTCTCTTTGGGCTCGGATCAGCCCCAGCATTTT.

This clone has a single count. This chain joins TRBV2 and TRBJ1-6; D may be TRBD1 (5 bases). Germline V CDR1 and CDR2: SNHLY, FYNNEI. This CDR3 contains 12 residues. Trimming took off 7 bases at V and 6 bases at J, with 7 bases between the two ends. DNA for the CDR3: TGTGCCAGCAAAGGGGCTAATTCACCCCTCCACTTT. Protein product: CASKGANSPLHF.

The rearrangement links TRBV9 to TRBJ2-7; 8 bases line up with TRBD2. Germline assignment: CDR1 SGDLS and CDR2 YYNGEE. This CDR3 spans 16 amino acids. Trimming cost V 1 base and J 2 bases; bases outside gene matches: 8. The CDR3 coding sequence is TGTGCCAGCAGCGTATCGGGACTAGAAGAAACCTACGAGCAGTACTTC. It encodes CASSVSGLEETYEQYF.

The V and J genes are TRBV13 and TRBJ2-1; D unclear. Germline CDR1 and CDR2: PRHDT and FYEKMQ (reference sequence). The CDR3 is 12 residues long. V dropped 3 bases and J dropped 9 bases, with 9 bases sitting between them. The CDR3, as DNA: TGTGCCAGCAGCTTCCCCCGCGGTGAGCAGTTCTTC. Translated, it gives CASSFPRGEQFF.

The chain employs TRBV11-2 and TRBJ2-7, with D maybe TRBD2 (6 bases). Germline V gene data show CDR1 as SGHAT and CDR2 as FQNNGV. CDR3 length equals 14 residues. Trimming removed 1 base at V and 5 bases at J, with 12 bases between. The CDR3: CASSLVRGTHEQYF. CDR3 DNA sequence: TGTGCCAGCAGCTTAGTCCGCGGGACCCACGAGCAGTACTTC.

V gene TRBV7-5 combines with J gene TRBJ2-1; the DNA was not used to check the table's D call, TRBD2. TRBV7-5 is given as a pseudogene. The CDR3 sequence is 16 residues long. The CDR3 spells CARSLEVGEAYNEQFF. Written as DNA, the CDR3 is TGTGCCAGAAGCTTAGAGGTGGGAGAGGCCTACAATGAGCAGTTCTTC.